This T cell receptor beta chain appears in the sequencing data of a study of response to subunit inactivated influenza vaccine. Findings and limits, study-wide: The authors offered the suggestion that each seasonal influenza vaccination recruits few new T cells.

Germline V gene sequence: CDR1 SEHNR, CDR2 FQNEAQ (reference sequence). Trimming shortened V by 6 bases and J by 2 bases, and 19 bases separated the two germline ends. The CDR3 is 16 amino acids. Turning to this clonotype: No antigen is known for it.

TCRdb redid the calling of the RT-PCR reads with MiXCR, one entry per CDR3 protein. The data contain about 700,000 distinct CDR3 sequences, 12% to 15% of them seen just once; the ten biggest clones take up approximately 7.6%. This receptor was identified in a man in his fifties who received an inactivated influenza vaccine. The sequencing used PBMCs from blood, collected less than 15 days before vaccination. The chain links TRBV7-9 to TRBJ1-2, with no clear D. CDR3 DNA: TGTGCCAGCAGTTCCCTCACAGCCTCCAGGAACTATGGCTACACCTTC. This encodes CASSSLTASRNYGYTF. The variable domain in full, completed from reference TRBV7-9 and TRBJ1-2, reads DTGVSQNPRHKITKRGQNVTFRCDPISEHNRLYWYRQTLGQGPEFLTYFQNEAQLEKSRLLSDRFSAERPKGSFSTLEIQRTEQGDSAMYLCASSSLTASRNYGYTFGSGTRLTVV.